This T cell receptor beta chain was sequenced in a study of blood T cells in healthy people across ages. For this clonotype: A read error may account for a junction end that differs from germline.

Each donor was a healthy Caucasian individual from Russia, aged about 6 to 100. Isolation of PBMCs gave at least 6 million cells per sample. Germline V gives CDR1 SGHTA, CDR2 FQGNSA. The CDR3 length is 15 residues. Through a sample-barcoded 5' primer and a J-beta primer mix, a second PCR was run for about 6 to 11 cycles. In TCRdb, the 5' RACE reads were re-called with MiXCR into one record per CDR3 protein. The sample lists around 940,000 distinct CDR3 sequences, roughly half occurring once. The sequence came from a woman aged 55-75 years in good health. The genes are TRBV7-2 and TRBJ2-1; TRBD2 agrees at 8 bases. The source material was blood. The CDR3 nucleotides are TGTGCCCGCAGCCAAGGCGGGAGGACTAACAATGAGCAGTTCTTC. This translates into CARSQGGRTNNEQFF.